This paragraph reports one T cell receptor beta chain. TCRdb's copy holds only in-frame clones and misses some; the assay was immunoSEQ multiplex PCR. The sample lists about 400,000 clones; more than 85% were seen once. The data stem from a study of shared T cell receptors in the human thymus. The V gene's germline CDR1 is SGDLS and CDR2 YYNGEE. This CDR3 comprises 15 residues. With 2 bases removed from V and 3 bases from J, the gap between germline ends came to 14 bases. The genes are TRBV9 and TRBJ1-1; a weak D match, TRBD1 (5 bases). The sample was thymocytes. This TCR came from a human donor. The DNA for the CDR3 is TGTGCCAGCAGCGTTACAGGTTGGGAGGACACTGAAGCTTTCTTT. Translation gives CASSVTGWEDTEAFF.